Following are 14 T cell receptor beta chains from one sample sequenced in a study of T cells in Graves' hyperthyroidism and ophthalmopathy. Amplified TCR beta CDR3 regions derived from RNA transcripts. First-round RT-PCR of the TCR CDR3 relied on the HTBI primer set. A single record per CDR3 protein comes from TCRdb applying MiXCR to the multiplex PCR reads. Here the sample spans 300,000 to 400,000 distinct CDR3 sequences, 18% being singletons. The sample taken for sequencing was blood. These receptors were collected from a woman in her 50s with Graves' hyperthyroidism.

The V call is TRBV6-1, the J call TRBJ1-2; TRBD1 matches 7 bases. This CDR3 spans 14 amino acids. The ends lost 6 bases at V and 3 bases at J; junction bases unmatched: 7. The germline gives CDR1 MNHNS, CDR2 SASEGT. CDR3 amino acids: CASSPWQGDYGYTF. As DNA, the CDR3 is TGTGCCAGCAGCCCTTGGCAGGGGGACTATGGCTACACCTTC.

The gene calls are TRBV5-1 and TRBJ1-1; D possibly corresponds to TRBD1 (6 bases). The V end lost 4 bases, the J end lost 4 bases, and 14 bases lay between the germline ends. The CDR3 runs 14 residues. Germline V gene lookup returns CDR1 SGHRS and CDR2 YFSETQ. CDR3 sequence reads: CASSPGGGGTEAFF. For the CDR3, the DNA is TGCGCCAGCAGCCCAGGCGGAGGGGGCACTGAAGCTTTCTTT. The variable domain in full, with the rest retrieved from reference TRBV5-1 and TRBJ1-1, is KAGVTQTPRYLIKTRGQQVTLSCSPISGHRSVSWYQQTPGQGLQFLFEYFSETQRNKGNFPGRFSGRQFSNSRSEMNVSTLELGDSALYLCASSPGGGGTEAFFGQGTRLTVV.

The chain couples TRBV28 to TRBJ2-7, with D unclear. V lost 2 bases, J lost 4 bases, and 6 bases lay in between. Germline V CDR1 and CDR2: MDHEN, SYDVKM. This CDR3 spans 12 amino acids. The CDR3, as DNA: TGTGCCAGCAGTTTACTGCAGTACGAGCAGTACTTC. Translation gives CASSLLQYEQYF.

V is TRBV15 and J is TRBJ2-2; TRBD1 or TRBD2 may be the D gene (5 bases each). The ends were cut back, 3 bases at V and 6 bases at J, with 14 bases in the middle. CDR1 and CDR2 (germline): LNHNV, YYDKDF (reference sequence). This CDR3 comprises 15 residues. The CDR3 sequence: CATSSTGTASGELFF. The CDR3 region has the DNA TGTGCCACCAGCAGTACCGGGACGGCGTCCGGGGAGCTGTTTTTT.

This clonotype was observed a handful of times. CDR3 nucleotides: TGCAGTGCTTCCGGACAGGGACTAGCGGGCTACAATGAGCAGTTCTTC. It codes for CSASGQGLAGYNEQFF. This chain joins TRBV20-1 and TRBJ2-1, with 12 bases that match TRBD2. Germline CDR1 and CDR2: DFQATT and SNEGSKA (reference sequence). This CDR3 spans 16 amino acids. The V gene end was trimmed by 5 bases and the J gene end by 3 bases; junction bases not matched to a gene: 8.

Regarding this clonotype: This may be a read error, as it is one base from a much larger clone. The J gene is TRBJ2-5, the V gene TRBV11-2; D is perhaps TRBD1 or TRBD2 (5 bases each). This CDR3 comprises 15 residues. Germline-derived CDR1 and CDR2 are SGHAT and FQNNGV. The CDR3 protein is CASTTRWGNQETEYF. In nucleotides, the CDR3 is TGTGCCAGCACCACCCGGTGGGGGAACCAAGAGACCGAGTACTTC.

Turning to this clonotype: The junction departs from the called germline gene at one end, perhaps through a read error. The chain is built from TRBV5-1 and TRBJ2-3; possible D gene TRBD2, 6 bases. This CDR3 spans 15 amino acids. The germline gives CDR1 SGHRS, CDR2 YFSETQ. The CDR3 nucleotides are TGCGCCAGCAGCTTTAGCGGCCCTAGCACAAATACGCAGTATTTT. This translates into CASSFSGPSTNTQYF.

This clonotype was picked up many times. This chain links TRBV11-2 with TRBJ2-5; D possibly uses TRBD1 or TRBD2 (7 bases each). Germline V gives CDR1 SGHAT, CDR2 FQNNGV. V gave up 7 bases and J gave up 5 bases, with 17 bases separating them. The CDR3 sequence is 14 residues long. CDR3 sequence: CASTGEGASETQYF. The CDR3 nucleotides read TGTGCCAGCACCGGGGAGGGGGCGTCGGAGACCCAGTACTTC.

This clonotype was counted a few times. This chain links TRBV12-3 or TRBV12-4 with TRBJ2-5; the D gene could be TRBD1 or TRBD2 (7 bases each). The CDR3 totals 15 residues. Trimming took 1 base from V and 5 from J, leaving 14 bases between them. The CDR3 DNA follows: TGTGCCAGCAGTTTAGGTTGCAGGGGGGGGGAGACCCAGTACTTC. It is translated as CASSLGCRGGETQYF.

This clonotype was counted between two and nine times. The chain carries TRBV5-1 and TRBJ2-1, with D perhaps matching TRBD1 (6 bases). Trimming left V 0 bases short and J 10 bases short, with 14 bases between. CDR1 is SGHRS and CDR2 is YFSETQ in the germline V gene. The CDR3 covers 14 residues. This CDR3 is CASSLVQGQREQFF. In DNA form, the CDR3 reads TGCGCCAGCAGCTTGGTCCAGGGGCAACGAGAGCAGTTCTTC.

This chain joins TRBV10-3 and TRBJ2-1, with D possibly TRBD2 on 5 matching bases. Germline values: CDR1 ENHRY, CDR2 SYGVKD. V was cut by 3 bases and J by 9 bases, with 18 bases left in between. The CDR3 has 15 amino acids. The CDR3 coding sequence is TGTGCCATCAGTGATCGTGGCGGCAAAGAGGGTGAGCAGTTCTTC. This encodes CAISDRGGKEGEQFF.

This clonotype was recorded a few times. This CDR3 reads CASSLEGWGLSSYNEQFF. The CDR3 bases are TGTGCCAGCAGCTTAGAGGGCTGGGGACTAAGCTCCTACAATGAGCAGTTCTTC. J is TRBJ2-1 and V is TRBV7-3; 7 nucleotides align to TRBD2. The junction had 10 bases not matched to a gene; V was cut back by 2 bases and J by 0 bases. Germline lookup yields CDR1 SGHTA and CDR2 FQGTGA. CDR3 length equals 18 residues. The full variable domain, its missing parts supplied by reference TRBV7-3 and TRBJ2-1, is GAGVSQTPSNKVTEKGKYVELRCDPISGHTALYWYRQSLGQGPEFLIYFQGTGAADDSGLPNDRFFAVRPEGSVSTLKIQRTERGDSAVYLCASSLEGWGLSSYNEQFFGPGTRLTVL.

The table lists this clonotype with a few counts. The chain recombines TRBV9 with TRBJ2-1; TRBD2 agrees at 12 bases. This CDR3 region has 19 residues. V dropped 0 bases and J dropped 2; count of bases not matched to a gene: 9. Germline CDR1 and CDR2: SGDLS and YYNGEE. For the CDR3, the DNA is TGTGCCAGCAGCGTAGAATCACTAGCGGGAGGAGGCCCCTACAATGAGCAGTTCTTC. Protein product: CASSVESLAGGGPYNEQFF.

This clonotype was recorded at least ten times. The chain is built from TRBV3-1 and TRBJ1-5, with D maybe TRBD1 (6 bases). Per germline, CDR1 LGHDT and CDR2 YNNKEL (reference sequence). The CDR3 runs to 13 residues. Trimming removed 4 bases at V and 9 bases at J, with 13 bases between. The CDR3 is CASSPGGNLPQHF. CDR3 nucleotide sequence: TGTGCCAGCAGCCCCGGGGGCAACCTGCCCCAGCATTTT.